A selection of T cell receptor beta chains follows, all from one sample in a study of sequential checkpoint blockade in melanoma. Data came from immunoSEQ multiplex PCR; TCRdb stores just in-frame clones and leaves some out. Of more than 9,500 clones listed, under 90% were seen once; the top ten hold approximately 8%. The sample consisted of CD8+ T cells sorted from blood (inferred from file names), taken from a patient given nivolumab and ipilimumab in sequence. These receptors were taken from a human donor with melanoma. Both conserved end residues are part of each CDR3. The D gene is left open where the match is weak. Clone size is shown for a subset of rows, as once, few, many or a class of expanded clone.

clone_size d_call j_call v_call cdr3_aa cdr3_nt
. . TRBJ1-1 TRBV6-5 CASSAQGLMNTEAFF TGTGCCAGCAGTGCACAGGGTCTAATGAACACTGAAGCTTTCTTT
. . TRBJ2-4 TRBV27 CASRRGGIDIQYF TGTGCCAGCAGGAGGGGCGGGATCGACATTCAGTACTTC
. . TRBJ1-4 TRBV27 CASSSGVFNEKLFF TGTGCCAGCAGTTCGGGGGTTTTTAATGAAAAACTGTTTTTT
. . TRBJ1-1 TRBV5-1 CASSLRGATTEAFF TGCGCCAGCAGCTTACGGGGGGCGACCACTGAAGCTTTCTTT
. . TRBJ2-1 TRBV27 CASSLSTGISYNEQFF TGTGCCAGCAGTTTGAGTACCGGGATCTCCTACAATGAGCAGTTCTTC
. . TRBJ2-3 TRBV6-5 CASTLPGLGSDTQYF TGTGCCAGCACCCTTCCGGGACTGGGATCAGATACGCAGTATTTT
. . TRBJ1-6 TRBV6-6 CASSYSIDRNSPLHF TGTGCCAGCAGTTACTCGATTGACAGAAATTCACCCCTCCACTTT
. . TRBJ2-7 TRBV7-2 CASSLSASYEQYF TGTGCCAGCAGCTTATCCGCGTCCTACGAGCAGTACTTC
. TRBD1 TRBJ2-7 TRBV15 CATSGEGQSTYEQYF TGTGCCACCAGCGGAGAGGGACAGTCAACCTACGAGCAGTACTTC
. TRBD2 TRBJ2-1 TRBV11-2 CASNIPGTSTVEQFF TGTGCCAGCAACATCCCCGGGACTAGCACGGTTGAGCAGTTCTTC
. TRBD1 TRBJ1-5 TRBV4-2 CTSSQEAGGGNFQPQHF TGTACCAGCAGCCAAGAAGCTGGAGGGGGCAACTTCCAGCCCCAGCATTTT
. . TRBJ1-1 TRBV9 CASSQEAGKAFF TGTGCCAGCAGCCAAGAGGCAGGGAAAGCTTTCTTT
. TRBD1 TRBJ1-5 TRBV5-1 CASSAGQGDNQPQHF TGCGCCAGCAGCGCAGGACAGGGGGACAATCAGCCCCAGCATTTT
. TRBD1 TRBJ2-7 TRBV15 CATSMGTEAYEQYF TGTGCCACCAGCATGGGGACAGAAGCCTACGAGCAGTACTTC
. . TRBJ2-3 TRBV9 CATLPFPDTQYF TGTGCCACCCTTCCGTTCCCGGATACGCAGTATTTT
. . TRBJ2-7 TRBV19 CASSTPLGGGSYEQYF TGTGCCAGTAGTACCCCCTTGGGGGGAGGCTCCTACGAGCAGTACTTC
. . TRBJ2-5 TRBV4-1 CASSQDSYPGRETQYF TGCGCCAGCAGCCAAGATTCATATCCTGGGAGGGAGACCCAGTACTTC
few TRBD1 TRBJ1-3 TRBV7-9 CASSPTQGAMGGNTIYF TGTGCCAGCAGCCCCACTCAGGGGGCGATGGGTGGAAACACCATATATTTT
. . TRBJ2-7 TRBV13 CASSLGRDTYEQYF TGTGCCAGCAGCTTAGGAAGAGATACCTACGAGCAGTACTTC
. . TRBJ1-1 TRBV5-1 CASSLDGPGSTEAFF TGCGCCAGCAGCTTGGATGGCCCGGGGAGCACTGAAGCTTTCTTT
. TRBD2 TRBJ2-1 TRBV5-6 CASSFGTSPNEQFF TGTGCCAGCAGCTTCGGGACTAGTCCCAATGAGCAGTTCTTC
. TRBD2 TRBJ2-1 TRBV5-4 CASSSLGGGTYNEQFF TGTGCCAGCAGCTCCCTTGGCGGGGGGACCTACAATGAGCAGTTCTTC
. TRBD1 TRBJ2-2 TRBV6-6 CASIGFEGAVTGELFF TGTGCCAGCATCGGCTTTGAGGGGGCGGTCACCGGGGAGCTGTTTTTT
. . TRBJ1-5 TRBV2 CASSEGGTNQPQHF TGTGCCAGCAGTGAAGGAGGTACCAATCAGCCCCAGCATTTT
once TRBD1 TRBJ2-1 TRBV6-5 CASSGDRAWGNEQFF TGTGCCAGCAGTGGCGACAGGGCTTGGGGAAATGAGCAGTTCTTC
. TRBD1 TRBJ2-7 TRBV6-5 CASSYLGQVYEQYF TGTGCCAGCAGTTACCTGGGACAGGTCTACGAGCAGTACTTC
. . TRBJ1-4 TRBV4-1 CASSQSWDTGMDEKLFF TGCGCCAGCAGCCAATCATGGGATACAGGGATGGATGAAAAACTGTTTTTT
. . TRBJ1-1 TRBV9 CASSGGTLNTEAFF TGTGCCAGCAGCGGAGGGACATTGAACACTGAAGCTTTCTTT
. TRBD2 TRBJ2-3 TRBV6-1 CASSEGGGGADTQYF TGTGCCAGCAGTGAAGGGGGCGGGGGTGCAGATACGCAGTATTTT
. TRBD1 TRBJ2-7 TRBV6-6 CASSYEGQSSYEQYF TGTGCCAGCAGTTATGAGGGACAGAGCTCCTACGAGCAGTACTTC
. . TRBJ1-2 TRBV9 CASSDPGQPNDYTF TGTGCCAGCAGCGACCCGGGACAACCCAATGACTACACCTTC
. TRBD2 TRBJ2-1 TRBV18 CASSPGTTPYNEQFF TGTGCCAGCTCACCCGGGACTACCCCCTACAATGAGCAGTTCTTC
. TRBD2 TRBJ2-1 TRBV11-3 CASSWTSGPGNEQFF TGTGCCAGCAGCTGGACTAGCGGGCCGGGGAATGAGCAGTTCTTC
few . TRBJ2-7 TRBV28 CASSVLDTVGDEQYF TGTGCCAGCAGTGTATTGGACACCGTAGGCGACGAGCAGTACTTC
. TRBD1 TRBJ2-3 TRBV5-1 CASSFGTADPDTQYF TGCGCCAGCAGCTTCGGGACAGCCGACCCAGATACGCAGTATTTT
. TRBD2 TRBJ2-1 TRBV7-9 CASRSLGTSGRIYEQFF TGTGCCAGCAGGTCACTCGGGACTAGCGGGAGGATTTATGAGCAGTTCTTC
once . TRBJ2-1 TRBV5-8 CASSLEDCGVPSSYNEQFF TGTGCCAGCAGCTTGGAGGACTGCGGCGTGCCTAGCTCCTACAATGAGCAGTTCTTC
. . TRBJ1-1 TRBV27 CASSLSSGGTEAFF TGTGCCAGCAGTTTATCTTCGGGAGGGACTGAAGCTTTCTTT
. TRBD1 TRBJ2-7 TRBV29-1 CSIGTGTGVNEQYF TGCAGCATTGGAACCGGGACAGGGGTCAACGAGCAGTACTTC
. . TRBJ2-5 TRBV4-1 CASSQPGAETQYF TGCGCCAGCAGCCAACCAGGGGCAGAGACCCAGTACTTC
. TRBD1 TRBJ1-1 TRBV5-1 CASFLGTGGSGTEAFF TGCGCCAGCTTTTTGGGGACAGGGGGATCGGGCACTGAAGCTTTCTTT
. . TRBJ1-6 TRBV28 CASTPPRGPLHF TGTGCCAGCACCCCCCCCCGAGGACCCCTCCACTTT